This TCR beta chain appears in the sequencing data of a study of CD8 T cells in ankylosing spondylitis. Study outcomes and limitations: A motif of roughly 8 highly homologous TCR beta variants was seen as apparently characteristic of ankylosing spondylitis blood. There were earlier reports of some motif variants in reactive arthritis synovial fluid and blood. Within peripheral blood, clones linked to disease were CD8+ and relatively rare. Within matched ankylosing spondylitis synovial fluid, disease-linked clones were reportedly significantly enriched.

J was trimmed by 4 bases and V by 8 bases; bases with no gene match: 11. The CDR3 has 14 residues. MiXCR, applied by TCRdb to the 5' RACE reads, yields one record per CDR3 protein. The sample has about 150,000 distinct CDR3 sequences; around a third are singletons. By share, this clonotype counts as medium-sized (0.01 to 0.1%). The antigen is unknown. This receptor was identified in a male donor with ankylosing spondylitis. Sequencing used synovial fluid, either unsorted or a sorted T cell fraction (not recorded which). The chain is built from TRBV12-3 or TRBV12-4 and TRBJ2-7, with 7 bases fitting TRBD1. The CDR3 DNA reads as TGTGCCAGCGGGGTTGAGGGGGCGAGGTACGAGCAGTACTTC. Translating it yields CASGVEGARYEQYF.